A single sample gave rise to the 24 T cell receptor beta chains below, sequenced in a study of T cell responses to AZD1222 COVID-19 vaccine. Produced via immunoSEQ multiplex PCR; TCRdb's table is partial and in-frame only. The sample lists 140,000 or so clones, more than 70% occurring once. This material consisted of peripheral blood, taken 28 days after the second AZD1222 dose. These receptors were taken from an adult who received the AZD1222 COVID-19 vaccine.

In this sample, this clone turned up once. V gene TRBV6-1 combines with J gene TRBJ1-1; D is uncertain. Per germline, CDR1 MNHNS and CDR2 SASEGT. V lost 1 base, J lost 7 bases, and 4 bases lay in between. This CDR3 contains 11 residues. The CDR3 protein is CASSEENEAFF. Here the CDR3 DNA reads TGTGCCAGCAGTGAAGAAAATGAAGCTTTCTTT.

The genes are TRBV6-6 and TRBJ1-2; unclear D gene. Germline lookup yields CDR1 MNHNY and CDR2 SVGAGI (reference sequence). V lost 0 bases to trimming and J lost 6 bases, with 8 bases between them. The CDR3 extends over 13 amino acids. The CDR3 nucleotides read TGTGCCAGCAGTTACTCGGAGGCTCATGGCTACACCTTC. Residues: CASSYSEAHGYTF.

The sample holds a few counts of this clone. The chain combines TRBV19 with TRBJ2-2; possibly TRBD1 or TRBD2 for D (5 bases each). Trimming took off 5 bases at V and 6 bases at J, with 16 bases between the two ends. The CDR3 covers 15 residues. CDR1 and CDR2 from the germline V gene are LNHDA and SQIVND (reference sequence). CDR3 nucleotide sequence: TGTGCCAGTAGTTTGGACTTGGGGGATTCCGGGGAGCTGTTTTTT. Translating it yields CASSLDLGDSGELFF.

In DNA, the CDR3 is TGTGCCAGCAGCTCCCAAGGGGGCGGGGAATTAGGGCAGTTCTTC. This sequence encodes CASSSQGGGELGQFF. The chain is built from TRBV7-9 and TRBJ2-1, with D perhaps TRBD1 (7 bases). Trimming shortened V by 4 bases and J by 12 bases, and 22 bases separated the two germline ends. CDR1 is SEHNR, CDR2 FQNEAQ, per germline (reference sequence). This CDR3 has 15 residues.

The rearrangement joins TRBV5-1 to TRBJ1-5; D call uncertain. The CDR3 is 16 residues long. V was shortened by 0 bases and J by 2 bases, with 12 bases between the two germline ends. The germline V gene encodes CDR1 SGHRS and CDR2 YFSETQ. The CDR3 DNA is TGCGCCAGCAGCTTGGATGGGTTTTCGGGCAATCAGCCCCAGCATTTT. Protein sequence: CASSLDGFSGNQPQHF.

The chain joins TRBV6-2 or TRBV6-3 to TRBJ1-5; D not certain. Trimming pared 0 bases from V and 6 bases from J, leaving 9 bases between. The CDR3 runs to 14 residues. Germline CDR1 reads MNHEY; CDR2 reads SVGEGT. This CDR3 reads CASSYSTPGQPQHF. The CDR3, as DNA: TGTGCCAGCAGTTACTCGACCCCGGGTCAGCCCCAGCATTTT.

The rearrangement joins TRBV19 to TRBJ1-5, with TRBD1 as a possible D gene (6 bases). V lost 1 base, J lost 7 bases, and 17 bases lay in between. CDR1 is LNHDA and CDR2 is SQIVND in the germline V gene (reference sequence). The CDR3 totals 16 residues. The CDR3 region has the DNA TGTGCCAGTAGTATAGGAGGGGGGGGCCGGGTACAGCCCCAGCATTTT. It encodes CASSIGGGGRVQPQHF.

This chain links TRBV5-1 with TRBJ2-7; D perhaps matches TRBD1 (5 bases). V gave up 0 bases and J gave up 0 bases, with 13 bases separating them. Germline CDR1 and CDR2: SGHRS and YFSETQ. This CDR3 contains 16 residues. CDR3 bases: TGCGCCAGCAGCTTGGCTGAACAGGAGAGCTCCTACGAGCAGTACTTC. Translating gives CASSLAEQESSYEQYF.

This rearrangement joins TRBV7-2 to TRBJ2-3; D perhaps matches TRBD2 (6 bases). The ends were cut back, 8 bases at V and 1 base at J, with 16 bases in the middle. Germline values: CDR1 SGHTA, CDR2 FQGNSA. The CDR3 extends over 15 amino acids. CDR3 in amino acids: CASLSRGGGTDTQYF. The CDR3 DNA is TGTGCCAGCCTATCTCGCGGCGGGGGCACAGATACGCAGTATTTT.

The chain links TRBV3-1 (or the pseudogene TRBV3-2) to TRBJ2-7; TRBD1 matches at 7 bases. The CDR3 is 13 residues long. J was trimmed by 3 bases and V by 3 bases; bases with no gene match: 2. From germline, CDR1 is LGHDT and CDR2 YNNKEL (reference sequence). Here the CDR3 reads CASSHGQDYEQYF. DNA for the CDR3: TGTGCCAGCAGCCACGGACAGGACTACGAGCAGTACTTC.

The chain uses TRBV7-9 and TRBJ1-1, with unresolved D. Germline V gives CDR1 SEHNR, CDR2 FQNEAQ (reference sequence). This CDR3 is 10 amino acids long. The V and J ends lost 5 bases and 8 bases respectively, with 6 bases between them. The CDR3 sequence is CASSRAEAFF. Written as DNA, the CDR3 is TGTGCCAGCAGCCGAGCAGAAGCTTTCTTT.

The chain combines TRBV18 with TRBJ1-2; D call uncertain. Germline assignment: CDR1 KGHSH and CDR2 LQKENI. V lost 4 bases, J lost 7 bases, and 13 bases lay in between. The CDR3 has 13 amino acids. The CDR3 sequence is CASSREYEGGYTF. The CDR3, as DNA: TGTGCCAGCTCACGGGAGTACGAGGGTGGCTACACCTTC.

The chain has TRBV4-2 and TRBJ2-7, with 8 bases fitting TRBD1. V trimming: 3 bases; J trimming: 0 bases; junction bases outside the gene matches: 7. Germline-derived CDR1 and CDR2 are LGHNA and YNFKEQ. CDR3 size: 16 residues. The CDR3 protein is CASSQHTGTGSYEQYF. The CDR3 DNA reads TGTGCCAGCAGCCAGCATACCGGGACAGGCTCCTACGAGCAGTACTTC.

This chain joins TRBV28 and TRBJ2-7; TRBD1 might be the D (7 bases). Trimming removed 10 bases from V and 3 bases from J, with 16 bases in between. CDR1 is MDHEN, CDR2 SYDVKM, per germline. CDR3 length: 13 residues. The CDR3, as DNA: TGTGCCACCGGGGGCAGGGGGGTCTACGAGCAGTACTTC. Amino acids: CATGGRGVYEQYF.

This chain links TRBV21-1 with TRBJ1-6; TRBD1 was called by the table and not checked on the DNA. TRBV21-1 is designated a pseudogene. This CDR3 is 14 amino acids long. The CDR3 DNA sequence: TGTGCCAGAGTGGACCTAGGGGATGGATCACCCCTCCACTTT. Translation gives CARVDLGDGSPLHF.

The CDR3 DNA is TGTGCCACCAGTGACCTCGGGGGCTTAGATACGCAGTATTTT. This encodes CATSDLGGLDTQYF. The chain couples TRBV24-1 to TRBJ2-3, with D perhaps assigned TRBD1 or TRBD2 (6 bases each). This CDR3 has 14 residues. CDR1 and CDR2 from the germline V gene are KGHDR and SFDVKD. The V gene lost 4 bases and the J gene lost 5 bases, with 12 bases spanning the gap.

This sequence joins TRBV5-6 and TRBJ1-4; 7 bases fit TRBD1. The CDR3 totals 15 residues. Germline-derived CDR1 and CDR2 are SGHDT and YYEEEE. V dropped 3 bases and J dropped 0; count of bases not matched to a gene: 2. CDR3: CASSSQGATNEKLFF. The CDR3 DNA sequence: TGTGCCAGCAGCTCCCAGGGGGCAACTAATGAAAAACTGTTTTTT.

This sequence joins TRBV4-3 and TRBJ2-7; 7 nucleotides align to TRBD1. The CDR3 contains 18 residues. V shed 0 bases, J shed 2 bases, and the junction held 13 bases outside the gene matches. Germline V CDR1 and CDR2: LGHNA, YSLEER. This CDR3 reads CASSQDRRKGQMPYEQYF. DNA of the CDR3: TGCGCCAGCAGCCAAGATAGACGCAAGGGACAGATGCCCTACGAGCAGTACTTC.

This chain joins TRBV11-2 and TRBJ2-3; D is undetermined. V dropped 0 bases and J dropped 8 bases, with 15 bases sitting between them. The germline V gene has CDR1 SGHAT and CDR2 FQNNGV. This CDR3 region has 15 residues. Here the CDR3 reads CASSLDQVPYFTQYF. The CDR3 DNA follows: TGTGCCAGCAGCTTAGATCAGGTGCCGTACTTTACGCAGTATTTT.

The rearrangement links TRBV6-1 to TRBJ1-6, with TRBD1 matching 9 bases. Germline V lookup: CDR1 MNHNS, CDR2 SASEGT. This CDR3 has 14 residues. V shed 2 bases and J 14 bases; nucleotides not matched to a gene: 7. CDR3 nucleotide sequence: TGTGCCAGCAGTGAATTACAGGGGGCTAGATCCCTCCACTTT. Residues: CASSELQGARSLHF.

This clone is medium-sized by share. The chain couples TRBV21-1 to TRBJ2-2; TRBD2 is taken as the D call from the table, unchecked against the DNA. TRBV21-1 is a known pseudogene. This CDR3 comprises 14 residues. The CDR3 sequence is CASSCRRVTGELFF. The CDR3 nucleotides are TGTGCCAGCAGTTGTAGGCGGGTCACCGGGGAGCTGTTTTTT.

This clone was detected only once. This chain links TRBV9 with TRBJ1-2, with 9 bases matching TRBD1. The trim removed 0 bases at V and 8 bases at J, leaving 5 bases unmatched. The CDR3 consists of 14 residues. Germline-derived CDR1 and CDR2 are SGDLS and YYNGEE. The DNA of the CDR3 is TGTGCCAGCAGCGTAGATCTGACAGGGGGAGGCTACACCTTC. Its translation: CASSVDLTGGGYTF.

V gene TRBV7-3 combines with J gene TRBJ1-3; D gene ambiguous. Trimming removed 5 bases at V and 4 bases at J, with 9 bases between. Germline-derived CDR1 and CDR2 are SGHTA and FQGTGA. CDR3 size: 13 residues. The CDR3, as DNA: TGTGCCAGCAGCCAGGACGGCGGAAACACCATATATTTT. Translation gives CASSQDGGNTIYF. The entire variable domain, with the rest obtained from reference TRBV7-3 and TRBJ1-3, is as follows: GAGVSQTPSNKVTEKGKYVELRCDPISGHTALYWYRQSLGQGPEFLIYFQGTGAADDSGLPNDRFFAVRPEGSVSTLKIQRTERGDSAVYLCASSQDGGNTIYFGEGSWLTVV.

This rearrangement joins TRBV30 to TRBJ1-2, with unresolved D. Germline CDR1 reads GTSNPN; CDR2 reads SVGIG (reference sequence). Trimming took 0 bases from V and 2 from J, leaving 4 bases between them. The CDR3 is made up of 12 amino acids. The CDR3 reads CAWSVDNYGYTF. The DNA of the CDR3 is TGTGCCTGGAGTGTGGACAACTATGGCTACACCTTC.